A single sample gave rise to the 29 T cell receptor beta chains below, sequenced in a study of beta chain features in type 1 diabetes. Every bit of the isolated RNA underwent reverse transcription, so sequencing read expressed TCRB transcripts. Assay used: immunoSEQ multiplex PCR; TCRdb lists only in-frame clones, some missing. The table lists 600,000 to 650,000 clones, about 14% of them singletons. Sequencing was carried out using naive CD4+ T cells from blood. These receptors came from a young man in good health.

The CDR3 is CASSQGRGGQPQHF. CDR3 DNA sequence: TGTGCCAGCAGCCAAGGCAGGGGAGGGCAGCCCCAGCATTTT. The chain joins TRBV4-2 to TRBJ1-5, with D tentatively TRBD1 (6 bases). The CDR3 runs 14 residues. Trimming took 1 base from V and 7 from J, leaving 11 bases between them. Germline loops: CDR1 LGHNA, CDR2 YNFKEQ.

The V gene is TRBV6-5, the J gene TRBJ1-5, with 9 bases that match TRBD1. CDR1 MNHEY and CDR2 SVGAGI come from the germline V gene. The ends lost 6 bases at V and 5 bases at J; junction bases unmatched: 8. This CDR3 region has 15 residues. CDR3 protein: CASRRTGESHQPQHF. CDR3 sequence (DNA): TGTGCCAGCAGGAGGACAGGGGAGTCCCATCAGCCCCAGCATTTT.

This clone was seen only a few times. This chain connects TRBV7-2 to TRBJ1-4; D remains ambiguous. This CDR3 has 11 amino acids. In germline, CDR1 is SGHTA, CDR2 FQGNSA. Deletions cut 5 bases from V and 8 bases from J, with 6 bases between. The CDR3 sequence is CASSNSEKLFF. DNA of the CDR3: TGTGCCAGCAGCAATTCGGAAAAACTGTTTTTT.

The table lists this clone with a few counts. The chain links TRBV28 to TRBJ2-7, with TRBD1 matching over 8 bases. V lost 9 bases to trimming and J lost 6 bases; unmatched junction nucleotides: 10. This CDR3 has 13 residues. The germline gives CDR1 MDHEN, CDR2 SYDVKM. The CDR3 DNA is TGTGCCAGTACCGGGACAGGTCCCTTCGAGCAGTACTTC. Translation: CASTGTGPFEQYF.

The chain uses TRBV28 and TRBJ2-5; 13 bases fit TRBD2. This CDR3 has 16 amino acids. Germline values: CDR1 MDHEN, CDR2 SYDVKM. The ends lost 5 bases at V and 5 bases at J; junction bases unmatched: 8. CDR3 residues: CASSLGGLAGRETQYF. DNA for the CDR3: TGTGCCAGCAGTCTCGGGGGACTAGCGGGGCGGGAGACCCAGTACTTC.

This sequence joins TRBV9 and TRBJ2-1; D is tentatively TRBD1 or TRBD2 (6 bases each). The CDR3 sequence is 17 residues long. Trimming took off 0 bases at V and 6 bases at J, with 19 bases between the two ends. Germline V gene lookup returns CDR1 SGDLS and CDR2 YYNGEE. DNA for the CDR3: TGTGCCAGCAGCGTAGCTGCAGGGGTGGCGACTAGCAATGAGCAGTTCTTC. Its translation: CASSVAAGVATSNEQFF.

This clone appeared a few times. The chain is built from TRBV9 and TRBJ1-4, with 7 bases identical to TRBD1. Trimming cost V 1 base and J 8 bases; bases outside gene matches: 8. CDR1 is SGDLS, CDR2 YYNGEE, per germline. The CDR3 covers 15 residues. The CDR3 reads CASSVPTGFGEKLFF. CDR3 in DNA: TGTGCCAGCAGCGTACCGACAGGGTTTGGGGAAAAACTGTTTTTT.

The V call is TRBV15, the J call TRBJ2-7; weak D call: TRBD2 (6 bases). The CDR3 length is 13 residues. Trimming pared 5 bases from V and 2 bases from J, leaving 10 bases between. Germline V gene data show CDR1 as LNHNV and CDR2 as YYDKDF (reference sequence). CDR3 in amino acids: CATSGRRAYEQYF. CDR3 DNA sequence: TGTGCCACCAGCGGACGGAGGGCCTACGAGCAGTACTTC.

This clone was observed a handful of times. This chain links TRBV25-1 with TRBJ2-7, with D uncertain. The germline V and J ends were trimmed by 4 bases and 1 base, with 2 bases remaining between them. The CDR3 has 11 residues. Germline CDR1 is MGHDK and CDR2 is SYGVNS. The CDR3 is CASSASYEQYF. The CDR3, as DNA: TGTGCCAGCAGTGCGTCCTACGAGCAGTACTTC.

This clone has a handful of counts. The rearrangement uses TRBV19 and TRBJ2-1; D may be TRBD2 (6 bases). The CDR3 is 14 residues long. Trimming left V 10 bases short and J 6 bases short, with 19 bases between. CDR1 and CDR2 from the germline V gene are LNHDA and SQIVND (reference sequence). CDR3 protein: CATTTRGILNEQFF. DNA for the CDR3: TGTGCCACAACTACTCGCGGGATTCTCAATGAGCAGTTCTTC.

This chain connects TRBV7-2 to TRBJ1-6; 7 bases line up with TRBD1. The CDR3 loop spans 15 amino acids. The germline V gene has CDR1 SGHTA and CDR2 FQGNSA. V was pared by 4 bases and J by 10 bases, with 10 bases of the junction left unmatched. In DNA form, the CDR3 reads TGTGCCAGCAGCTCGGGACAGACGATTGGGTCACCCCTCCACTTT. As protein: CASSSGQTIGSPLHF.

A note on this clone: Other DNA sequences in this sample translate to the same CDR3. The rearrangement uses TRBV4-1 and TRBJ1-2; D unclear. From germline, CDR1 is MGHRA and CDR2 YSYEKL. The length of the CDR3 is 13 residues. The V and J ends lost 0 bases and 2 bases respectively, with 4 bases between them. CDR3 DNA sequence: TGCGCCAGCAGCCAAGAGGGGAACTATGGCTACACCTTC. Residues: CASSQEGNYGYTF.

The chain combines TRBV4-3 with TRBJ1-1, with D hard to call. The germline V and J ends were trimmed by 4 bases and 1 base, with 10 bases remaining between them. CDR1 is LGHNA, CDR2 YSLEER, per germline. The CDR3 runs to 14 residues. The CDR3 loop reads CASSPQGGNTEAFF. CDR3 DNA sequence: TGCGCCAGCAGCCCTCAAGGAGGGAACACTGAAGCTTTCTTT.

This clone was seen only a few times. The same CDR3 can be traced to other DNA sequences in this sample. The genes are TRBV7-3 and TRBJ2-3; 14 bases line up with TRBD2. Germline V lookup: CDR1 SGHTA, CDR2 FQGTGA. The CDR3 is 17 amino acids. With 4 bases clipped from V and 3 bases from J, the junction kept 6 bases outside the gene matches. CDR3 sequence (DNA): TGTGCCAGCAGCTCGGGACTAGCGGGAGAGCGGACAGATACGCAGTATTTT. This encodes CASSSGLAGERTDTQYF.

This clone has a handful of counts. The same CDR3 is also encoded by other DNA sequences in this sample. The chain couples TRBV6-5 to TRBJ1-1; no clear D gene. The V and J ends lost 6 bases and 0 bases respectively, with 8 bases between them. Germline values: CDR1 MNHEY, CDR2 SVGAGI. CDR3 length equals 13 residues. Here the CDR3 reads CASRRTVNTEAFF. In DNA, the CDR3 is TGTGCCAGCAGACGGACTGTGAACACTGAAGCTTTCTTT.

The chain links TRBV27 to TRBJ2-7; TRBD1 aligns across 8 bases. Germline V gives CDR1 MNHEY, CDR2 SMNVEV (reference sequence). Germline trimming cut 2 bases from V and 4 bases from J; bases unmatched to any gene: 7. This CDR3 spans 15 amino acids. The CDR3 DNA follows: TGTGCCAGCAGTTTAGAGCTCAGGGGGCCTTACGAGCAGTACTTC. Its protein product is CASSLELRGPYEQYF.

The CDR3 is CASSYTATDTQYF. The CDR3 DNA follows: TGTGCCAGCAGCTACACAGCCACAGATACGCAGTATTTT. The chain combines TRBV5-4 with TRBJ2-3, with D unresolved. The CDR3 consists of 13 residues. The V end was cut by 3 bases, the J end by 2 bases, with 7 bases between. The germline gives CDR1 SGHNT, CDR2 YYREEE (reference sequence).

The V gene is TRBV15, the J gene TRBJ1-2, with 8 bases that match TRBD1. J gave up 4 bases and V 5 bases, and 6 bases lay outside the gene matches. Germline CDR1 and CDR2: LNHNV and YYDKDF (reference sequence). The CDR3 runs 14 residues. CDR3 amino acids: CATSPRDRSYGYTF. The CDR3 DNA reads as TGTGCCACCAGCCCTCGGGACAGGAGCTATGGCTACACCTTC. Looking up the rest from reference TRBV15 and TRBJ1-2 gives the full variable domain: DAMVIQNPRYQVTQFGKPVTLSCSQTLNHNVMYWYQQKSSQAPKLLFHYYDKDFNNEADTPDNFQSRRPNTSFCFLDIRSPGLGDTAMYLCATSPRDRSYGYTFGSGTRLTVV.

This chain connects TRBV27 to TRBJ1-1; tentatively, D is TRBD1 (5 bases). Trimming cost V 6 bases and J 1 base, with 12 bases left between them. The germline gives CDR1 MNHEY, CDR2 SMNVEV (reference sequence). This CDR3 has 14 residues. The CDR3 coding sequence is TGTGCCAGCAGCTCGGGGGGTGGGAACACTGAAGCTTTCTTT. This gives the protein CASSSGGGNTEAFF.

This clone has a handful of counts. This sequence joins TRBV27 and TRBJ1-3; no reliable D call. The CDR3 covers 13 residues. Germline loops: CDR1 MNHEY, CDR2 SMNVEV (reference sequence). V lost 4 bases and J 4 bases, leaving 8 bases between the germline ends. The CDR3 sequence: CASSYALGNTIYF. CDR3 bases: TGTGCCAGCAGTTACGCGTTGGGAAACACCATATATTTT.

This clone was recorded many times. The CDR3 sequence: CASSLQLSYNEQFF. The CDR3 bases are TGTGCCAGCAGCCTACAGCTTTCCTACAATGAGCAGTTCTTC. The chain employs TRBV5-4 and TRBJ2-1; D gene ambiguous. V lost 4 bases, J lost 1 base, and 9 bases lay in between. The CDR3 totals 14 residues. Germline CDR1 SGHNT, CDR2 YYREEE (reference sequence).

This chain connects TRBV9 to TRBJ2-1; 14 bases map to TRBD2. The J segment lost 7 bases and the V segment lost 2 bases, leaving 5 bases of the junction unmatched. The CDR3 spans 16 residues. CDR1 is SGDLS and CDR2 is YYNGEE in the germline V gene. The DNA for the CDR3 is TGTGCCAGCAGCGTCGCCGGGACTAGCGGGAGAAATGAGCAGTTCTTC. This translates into CASSVAGTSGRNEQFF.

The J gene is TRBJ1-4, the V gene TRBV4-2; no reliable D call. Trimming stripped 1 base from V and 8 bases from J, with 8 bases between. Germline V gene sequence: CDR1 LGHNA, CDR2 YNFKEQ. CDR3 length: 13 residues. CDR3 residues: CASSQAEGEKLFF. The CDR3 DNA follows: TGTGCCAGCAGCCAAGCGGAAGGGGAAAAACTGTTTTTT.

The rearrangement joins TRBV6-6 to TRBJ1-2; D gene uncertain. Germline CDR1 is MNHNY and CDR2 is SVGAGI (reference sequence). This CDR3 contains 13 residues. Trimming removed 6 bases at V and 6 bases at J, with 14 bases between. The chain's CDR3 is CASRADAINGYTF. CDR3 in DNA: TGTGCCAGCAGGGCTGATGCAATTAATGGCTACACCTTC.

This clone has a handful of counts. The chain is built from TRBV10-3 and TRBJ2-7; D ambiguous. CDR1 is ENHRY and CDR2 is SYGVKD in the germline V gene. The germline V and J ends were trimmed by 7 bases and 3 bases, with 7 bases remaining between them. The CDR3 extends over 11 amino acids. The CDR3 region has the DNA TGTGCCATCAAGCGAGACTACGAGCAGTACTTC. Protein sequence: CAIKRDYEQYF.

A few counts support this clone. The CDR3 sequence: CASSLSLGPYGYTF. Here the CDR3 DNA reads TGTGCCAGCAGTTTAAGTCTCGGGCCCTATGGCTACACCTTC. V gene TRBV28 combines with J gene TRBJ1-2; D is unclear. Trimming removed 2 bases from V and 4 bases from J, with 11 bases in between. CDR3 length: 14 residues. CDR1 and CDR2 (germline): MDHEN, SYDVKM.

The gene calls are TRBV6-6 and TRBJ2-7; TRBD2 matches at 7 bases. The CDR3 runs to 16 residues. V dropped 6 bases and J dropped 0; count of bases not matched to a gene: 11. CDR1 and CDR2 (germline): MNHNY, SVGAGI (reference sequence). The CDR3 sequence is CASSPRGSGTSYEQYF. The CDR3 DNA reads TGTGCCAGCAGCCCCCGAGGGAGCGGGACCTCCTACGAGCAGTACTTC.

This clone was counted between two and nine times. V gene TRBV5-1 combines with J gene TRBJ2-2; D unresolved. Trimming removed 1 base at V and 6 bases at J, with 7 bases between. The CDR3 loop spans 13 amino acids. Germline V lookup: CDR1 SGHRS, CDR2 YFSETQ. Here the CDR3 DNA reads TGCGCCAGCAGCTTGAAGGGCGCCGGGGAGCTGTTTTTT. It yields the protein CASSLKGAGELFF. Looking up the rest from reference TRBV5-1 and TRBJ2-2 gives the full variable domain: KAGVTQTPRYLIKTRGQQVTLSCSPISGHRSVSWYQQTPGQGLQFLFEYFSETQRNKGNFPGRFSGRQFSNSRSEMNVSTLELGDSALYLCASSLKGAGELFFGEGSRLTVL.

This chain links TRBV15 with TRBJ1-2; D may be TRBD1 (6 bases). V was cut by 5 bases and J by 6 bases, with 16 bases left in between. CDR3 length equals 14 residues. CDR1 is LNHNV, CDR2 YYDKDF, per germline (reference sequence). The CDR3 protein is CATSGTPGAHGYTF. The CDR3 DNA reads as TGTGCCACCAGCGGCACCCCAGGGGCGCATGGCTACACCTTC. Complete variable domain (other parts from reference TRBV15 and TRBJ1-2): DAMVIQNPRYQVTQFGKPVTLSCSQTLNHNVMYWYQQKSSQAPKLLFHYYDKDFNNEADTPDNFQSRRPNTSFCFLDIRSPGLGDTAMYLCATSGTPGAHGYTFGSGTRLTVV.